The 4 T cell receptor beta chains given below trace back to one sample, sequenced in a study of T cell responses to AZD1222 COVID-19 vaccine. Libraries were prepared by immunoSEQ multiplex PCR; TCRdb keeps only in-frame clonotypes and omits some of them. The table has 150,000 to 180,000 clones, over 75% seen once. Sequencing used peripheral blood, obtained on day 0 of AZD1222 vaccination. These receptors were taken from an adult in good health.

This clone was counted between two and nine times. The chain recombines TRBV20-1 with TRBJ1-1; possible D gene TRBD1, 5 bases. CDR3 length: 13 residues. From germline, CDR1 is DFQATT and CDR2 SNEGSKA (reference sequence). V lost 3 bases to trimming and J lost 0 bases, with 8 bases between them. The CDR3 is CSASGGMNTEAFF. The CDR3 DNA follows: TGCAGTGCTAGTGGGGGGATGAACACTGAAGCTTTCTTT.

V usage is TRBV10-3 and J usage is TRBJ2-3, with D perhaps TRBD1 (6 bases). This CDR3 comprises 15 residues. The V and J ends lost 1 base and 1 base respectively, with 9 bases between them. Germline values: CDR1 ENHRY, CDR2 SYGVKD. The CDR3 spells CAISEYPGGTDTQYF. The CDR3 DNA reads TGTGCCATCAGTGAGTATCCAGGGGGCACAGATACGCAGTATTTT.

Details on this clone: Other DNA sequences from this sample encode an identical CDR3 as well. The chain combines TRBV9 with TRBJ2-7; D is unresolved. Germline V gene sequence: CDR1 SGDLS, CDR2 YYNGEE. Trimming cost V 0 bases and J 0 bases, with 7 bases left between them. CDR3 length: 14 residues. The CDR3 coding sequence is TGTGCCAGCAGCGTAGGAGATAGCTCCTACGAGCAGTACTTC. Its translation is CASSVGDSSYEQYF.

The V and J genes are TRBV19 and TRBJ2-1, with D possibly being TRBD1 or TRBD2 (5 bases each). In germline, CDR1 is LNHDA, CDR2 SQIVND (reference sequence). The CDR3 totals 12 residues. V lost 1 base and J lost 9, with 7 bases in between. The CDR3 loop reads CASSIAGTEQFF. The CDR3 nucleotides are TGTGCCAGTAGTATAGCTGGGACTGAGCAGTTCTTC.